The 18 T cell receptor beta chains in this list originate from one sample, sequenced in a study of shared clonotypes between healthy human individuals (dated by TCRdb to the early 2020s). The library came from the immunoSEQ multiplex PCR assay. In TCRdb, the immuneACCESS table is reduced to in-frame sequences with V and J assigned. These tables do not hold every clone; where another copy was compared, an unresolved V gene accounts for under half, and the others remain unexplained. The sample records about a million clones, about 77% of which are singletons. About 1.5% of the sample is taken by the ten largest. The sequenced sample consisted of memory CD4+ T cells sorted from blood. The cell subset or site label, read with the paper, signifies: CD45RA-negative fraction. These receptors came from a man younger than 35 in good health.

The chain is built from TRBV4-3 and TRBJ1-5; D unresolved. V gave up 1 base and J gave up 1 base, with 8 bases separating them. The CDR3 has 15 amino acids. Germline-derived CDR1 and CDR2 are LGHNA and YSLEER. CDR3 nucleotides: TGCGCCAGCAGCCAAGTTTTTGACAGCAATCAGCCCCAGCATTTT. Its protein is CASSQVFDSNQPQHF.

This chain joins TRBV11-2 and TRBJ2-4; TRBD1 is a possible D gene (5 bases). The CDR3 consists of 16 residues. CDR1 and CDR2 from the germline V gene are SGHAT and FQNNGV. V lost 4 bases and J lost 4, with 17 bases in between. The CDR3 sequence is CASSSVLGQGKNIQYF. The CDR3 DNA reads as TGTGCCAGCAGCTCAGTACTGGGTCAGGGAAAAAACATTCAGTACTTC. Full variable domain (missing parts from reference TRBV11-2 and TRBJ2-4): EAGVAQSPRYKIIEKRQSVAFWCNPISGHATLYWYQQILGQGPKLLIQFQNNGVVDDSQLPKDRFSAERLKGVDSTLKIQPAKLEDSAVYLCASSSVLGQGKNIQYFGAGTRLSVL.

Remarks on this clone: The junction does not match germline at one end; this may be a read error. Other DNA sequences from this sample encode an identical CDR3 as well. This chain uses TRBV7-9 with TRBJ1-5; D is unclear. The CDR3 has 15 residues. Germline V CDR1 and CDR2: SEHNR, FQNEAQ (reference sequence). The CDR3 spells CASSFGPKSGQPQHF. The CDR3 DNA reads as TGCGCCAGCAGCTTCGGACCCAAAAGCGGTCAGCCCCAGCATTTT.

V and J are TRBV28 and TRBJ2-1; no clear D. The V and J ends lost 4 bases and 7 bases respectively, with 14 bases between them. CDR3 length: 14 residues. Germline V gene lookup returns CDR1 MDHEN and CDR2 SYDVKM. CDR3 nucleotide sequence: TGTGCCAGCAGTTCGGTCAAAAAGCGAAATGAGCAGTTCTTC. This gives the protein CASSSVKKRNEQFF.

The V gene is TRBV10-3, the J gene TRBJ2-2; D may be TRBD2 (6 bases). With 6 bases removed from V and 10 bases from J, the gap between germline ends came to 15 bases. This CDR3 has 13 residues. Germline V gene sequence: CDR1 ENHRY, CDR2 SYGVKD. DNA of the CDR3: TGTGCCATCAGGGATGGGACTCCGGAGGAGCTGTTTTTT. It is translated as CAIRDGTPEELFF.

This chain uses TRBV5-8 with TRBJ2-2; a possible D gene is TRBD2 (5 bases). V dropped 7 bases and J dropped 6 bases, with 7 bases sitting between them. The length of the CDR3 is 11 residues. Germline V gives CDR1 SGHTS, CDR2 YDEGEE. The CDR3 DNA sequence: TGTGCCAGCCGGCGGGCCGGGGAGCTGTTTTTT. As protein: CASRRAGELFF.

J is TRBJ1-2 and V is TRBV27; 7 nucleotides line up with TRBD1. V shed 3 bases, J shed 8 bases, and the junction held 15 bases outside the gene matches. The CDR3 covers 16 residues. Germline V CDR1 and CDR2: MNHEY, SMNVEV (reference sequence). The CDR3 here is CASSFYPTAGGEGYTF. The CDR3 DNA is TGTGCCAGCAGTTTTTACCCTACCGCAGGGGGGGAGGGCTACACCTTC.

There are a few counts of this clone. The chain employs TRBV11-2 and TRBJ2-3, with TRBD2 matching 7 bases. The germline CDR1 and CDR2 sequences are SGHAT and FQNNGV. J gave up 4 bases and V 4 bases, and 2 bases lay outside the gene matches. The CDR3 has 13 residues. The CDR3 region is CASSWTRADTQYF. Here the CDR3 DNA reads TGTGCCAGCAGCTGGACTAGAGCAGATACGCAGTATTTT.

The rearrangement joins TRBV25-1 to TRBJ1-3; the D gene is possibly TRBD1 (5 bases). Trimming pared 0 bases from V and 2 bases from J, leaving 8 bases between. Per germline, CDR1 MGHDK and CDR2 SYGVNS. This CDR3 has 15 residues. The CDR3 is CASSEYGQTGNTIYF. The CDR3 coding sequence is TGTGCCAGCAGTGAATACGGACAAACTGGAAACACCATATATTTT.

This clone was detected once. The rearrangement joins TRBV7-9 to TRBJ2-4; D assignment may be TRBD1 or TRBD2 (5 bases each). The CDR3 runs 16 residues. Looked up from germline, CDR1 is SEHNR and CDR2 is FQNEAQ (reference sequence). Trimming took off 5 bases at V and 5 bases at J, with 19 bases between the two ends. The CDR3, as DNA: TGTGCCAGCAGCCTACGTAACCGGGACGGGCAAAACATTCAGTACTTC. The encoded protein is CASSLRNRDGQNIQYF.

The chain combines TRBV9 with TRBJ1-2; D may be TRBD1 (5 bases). This CDR3 region has 15 residues. Germline lookup yields CDR1 SGDLS and CDR2 YYNGEE. Trimming removed 0 bases from V and 8 bases from J, with 17 bases in between. In DNA form, the CDR3 reads TGTGCCAGCAGCGTAGGGGCAGGGATTAGTCTGGGCTACACCTTC. Protein product: CASSVGAGISLGYTF. The complete variable domain, with remaining parts taken from reference TRBV9 and TRBJ1-2, reads DSGVTQTPKHLITATGQRVTLRCSPRSGDLSVYWYQQSLDQGLQFLIQYYNGEERAKGNILERFSAQQFPDLHSELNLSSLELGDSALYFCASSVGAGISLGYTFGSGTRLTVV.

The chain recombines TRBV2 with TRBJ2-7; D remains ambiguous. This CDR3 has 13 amino acids. The V end lost 9 bases, the J end lost 5 bases, and 17 bases lay between the germline ends. The V gene's germline CDR1 is SNHLY and CDR2 FYNNEI. The CDR3 coding sequence is TGTGCCAGTGGTAGTGTGGTAGTCGACGAGCAGTACTTC. Its protein is CASGSVVVDEQYF. Full variable domain (remainder filled in from reference TRBV2 and TRBJ2-7): EPEVTQTPSHQVTQMGQEVILRCVPISNHLYFYWYRQILGQKVEFLVSFYNNEISEKSEIFDDQFSVERPDGSNFTLKIRSTKLEDSAMYFCASGSVVVDEQYFGPGTRLTVT.

This sequence joins TRBV5-4 and TRBJ2-1; D may be TRBD1 (8 bases). V shed 2 bases and J shed 2 bases, with 14 bases lying between them. CDR1 and CDR2 (germline): SGHNT, YYREEE (reference sequence). The length of the CDR3 is 16 residues. CDR3 sequence reads: CASSLGGGQAYNEQFF. The CDR3 DNA follows: TGTGCCAGCAGCTTAGGGGGGGGACAGGCCTACAATGAGCAGTTCTTC.

The V call is TRBV7-2, the J call TRBJ2-7; 7 nucleotides match TRBD2. The V and J ends lost 5 bases and 4 bases, in that order; junction bases with no gene match: 17. The germline gives CDR1 SGHTA, CDR2 FQGNSA. CDR3 size: 17 residues. The CDR3 region is CASSPSGGLGLRYEQYF. The CDR3 nucleotides read TGTGCCAGCAGCCCCTCGGGAGGACTAGGCTTGAGGTACGAGCAGTACTTC.

The CDR3 DNA follows: TGTGCCAGCAGCAAAGCATGGACAGGGCTCCCCTACGAGCAGTACTTC. Translated: CASSKAWTGLPYEQYF. J is TRBJ2-7 and V is TRBV21-1; TRBD1 is the table's D call, not checked against the DNA. TRBV21-1 is a listed pseudogene. There are 16 residues in the CDR3.

This sequence joins TRBV28 and TRBJ2-1; tentative D call: TRBD2 (7 bases). In germline, CDR1 is MDHEN, CDR2 SYDVKM. The V gene lost 5 bases and the J gene lost 7 bases, with 30 bases spanning the gap. The CDR3 is 19 amino acids. The CDR3 is CASSAPLGAGARSGNEQFF. The CDR3, as DNA: TGTGCCAGCAGTGCCCCCCTGGGGGCGGGGGCCCGGTCGGGGAATGAGCAGTTCTTC.

The J gene is TRBJ2-7, the V gene TRBV6-6, with a possible D match to TRBD2 (6 bases). Trimming left V 6 bases short and J 2 bases short, with 14 bases between. The CDR3 has 14 residues. Germline CDR1 reads MNHNY; CDR2 reads SVGAGI (reference sequence). The CDR3 DNA sequence: TGTGCCAGCAGGGGAGGCGGATTCACCTACGAGCAGTACTTC. The encoded protein is CASRGGGFTYEQYF.

V usage is TRBV27 and J usage is TRBJ1-1, with D maybe TRBD1 (6 bases). Germline V gene lookup returns CDR1 MNHEY and CDR2 SMNVEV (reference sequence). The CDR3 loop spans 16 amino acids. The V gene lost 5 bases and the J gene lost 4 bases, with 20 bases spanning the gap. CDR3 coding DNA: TGTGCCAGCAGTCAATTATCAGGGGTTCGTGCCACTGAAGCTTTCTTT. Translation gives CASSQLSGVRATEAFF.